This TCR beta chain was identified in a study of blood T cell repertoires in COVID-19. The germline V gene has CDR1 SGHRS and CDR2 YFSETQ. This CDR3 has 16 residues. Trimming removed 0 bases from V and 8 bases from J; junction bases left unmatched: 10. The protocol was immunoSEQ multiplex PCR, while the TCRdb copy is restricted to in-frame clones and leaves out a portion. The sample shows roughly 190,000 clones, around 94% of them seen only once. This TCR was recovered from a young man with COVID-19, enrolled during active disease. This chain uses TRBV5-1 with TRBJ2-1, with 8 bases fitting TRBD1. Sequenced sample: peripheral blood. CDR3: CASSLEGQGARYEQFF. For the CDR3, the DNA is TGCGCCAGCAGCTTGGAGGGGCAGGGGGCACGATATGAGCAGTTCTTC.